This T cell receptor (beta chain) originates from a study of blood T cell repertoires in COVID-19. On the study more broadly: Specimens from acute and convalescent COVID-19 originated in the United States, Italy and Spain. The cDNA or gDNA used as material had been derived from T cells, B-cell-depleted T cells, or PBMCs.

Between the trimmed V and J ends, which lost 1 base and 2 bases, there was a span of 7 bases. The CDR3 is 13 residues long. Per germline, CDR1 SGHTS and CDR2 YDEGEE. Methods used by the authors: The authors estimated nucleated cell counts from reference gene primer amplification. Some clones are missing from TCRdb's copy, which holds only in-frame ones; the method was immunoSEQ multiplex PCR. V, J and clone size were drawn from that table, and D and trimming were deduced from the DNA. This table has 250,000 to 300,000 clones, roughly 85% appearing once. This clone was counted a few times. This chain joins TRBV5-8 and TRBJ2-7; D not certain. The clonotype comes from a man in his 60s who had recovered from COVID-19. The sequencing input was peripheral blood. In DNA form, the CDR3 reads TGTGCCAGCAGCTTGATCCAGGCCTACGAGCAGTACTTC. Translated, it gives CASSLIQAYEQYF.